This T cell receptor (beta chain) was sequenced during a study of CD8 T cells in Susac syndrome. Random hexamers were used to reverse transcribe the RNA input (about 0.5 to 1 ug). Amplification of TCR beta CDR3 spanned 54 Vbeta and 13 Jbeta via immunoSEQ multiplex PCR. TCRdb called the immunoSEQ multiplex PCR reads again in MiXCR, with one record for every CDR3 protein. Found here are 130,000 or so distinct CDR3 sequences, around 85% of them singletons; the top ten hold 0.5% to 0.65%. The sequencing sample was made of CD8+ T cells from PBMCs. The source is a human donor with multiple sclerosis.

For the CDR3, the DNA is TGTGCCAGCTCACCCGGACAAATAGGTTTTGGAGAGACCCAGTACTTC. It translates to CASSPGQIGFGETQYF. J is TRBJ2-5 and V is TRBV18; a possible D gene is TRBD1 (5 bases). The CDR3 runs to 16 residues. Trimming pared 3 bases from V and 4 bases from J, leaving 18 bases between. Germline V gene sequence: CDR1 KGHSH, CDR2 LQKENI.